The next 10 T cell receptor beta chains were all read from a single sample in a study of shared clonotypes between healthy human individuals (dated by TCRdb to the early 2020s). Library prep was done by the immunoSEQ multiplex PCR assay. The clones in this table, taken by TCRdb from immuneACCESS, are in-frame only. Not every clone is retained; where verified, under half of the shortfall comes from an unresolved V gene, and the cause of the rest is unknown. The sample has over 850,000 clones on record, 75% to 85% of them singletons. Of the sample, more than 0.45% falls within the top ten clones. Source material: memory CD4+ T cells from PBMCs. According to the study, the label for this sample's cell subset or site signals: CD45RA-negative fraction. The source is a man between 18 and 35 years old in good health. Some clones in this sample may be carry-over from other donors' samples.

This clone was seen only once. The chain carries TRBV15 and TRBJ2-1, with a possible D match to TRBD2 (5 bases). Trimming shortened V by 0 bases and J by 4 bases, and 7 bases separated the two germline ends. Germline CDR1 reads LNHNV; CDR2 reads YYDKDF (reference sequence). The CDR3 runs to 14 residues. DNA of the CDR3: TGTGCCACCAGCAGAGACGGGGTTTACAATGAGCAGTTCTTC. This translates into CATSRDGVYNEQFF.

The CDR3 coding sequence is TGCGCCAGCAGCTTGGAGGGGTCCCTCTACGAGCAGTACTTC. This translates into CASSLEGSLYEQYF. The rearrangement uses TRBV5-1 and TRBJ2-7, with D possibly TRBD1 on 5 matching bases. This CDR3 is 14 amino acids long. Germline-derived CDR1 and CDR2 are SGHRS and YFSETQ. Trimming removed 0 bases at V and 3 bases at J, with 10 bases between.

J is TRBJ2-3 and V is TRBV7-2, with D hard to call. Trimming removed 4 bases from V and 7 bases from J, with 15 bases in between. The CDR3 spans 14 residues. Germline-derived CDR1 and CDR2 are SGHTA and FQGNSA. Written as DNA, the CDR3 is TGTGCCAGCAGCTCACAACTGTCGATTCATACGCAGTATTTT. Protein: CASSSQLSIHTQYF.

About this clone: Distinct nucleotide sequences in the sample also encode this CDR3. The chain has TRBV28 and TRBJ1-4; D is perhaps TRBD1 (5 bases). V was shortened by 3 bases and J by 5 bases, with 13 bases between the two germline ends. Germline CDR1 is MDHEN and CDR2 is SYDVKM. The CDR3 has 15 amino acids. CDR3 bases: TGTGCCAGCAGTTTGCAGGGCGCGACCAATGAAAAACTGTTTTTT. It codes for CASSLQGATNEKLFF.

This clone has only a few counts. The J gene is TRBJ2-1, the V gene TRBV5-1, with 9 bases aligning to TRBD2. After removal of 5 bases from V and 8 bases from J, the junction contained 5 bases not matched to a gene. The CDR3 covers 13 residues. Germline V CDR1 and CDR2: SGHRS, YFSETQ. The CDR3 protein is CASRTGLADEQFF. The CDR3 region has the DNA TGCGCCAGCAGAACGGGACTAGCAGATGAGCAGTTCTTC.

The V and J genes are TRBV5-4 and TRBJ2-2; possible D gene TRBD1, 6 bases. Germline CDR1 SGHNT, CDR2 YYREEE (reference sequence). The CDR3 is 16 residues long. The ends were cut back, 4 bases at V and 4 bases at J, with 17 bases in the middle. CDR3 nucleotides: TGTGCCAGCAGCCCGAGGAAGGGACACAGCACCGGGGAGCTGTTTTTT. Its protein is CASSPRKGHSTGELFF. The variable domain in full, with the rest retrieved from reference TRBV5-4 and TRBJ2-2, is ETGVTQSPTHLIKTRGQQVTLRCSSQSGHNTVSWYQQALGQGPQFIFQYYREEENGRGNFPPRFSGLQFPNYSSELNVNALELDDSALYLCASSPRKGHSTGELFFGEGSRLTVL.

The genes are TRBV7-3 and TRBJ2-5; the match to TRBD1 covers 8 bases. Germline CDR1 is SGHTA and CDR2 is FQGTGA. The V gene end was trimmed by 1 base and the J gene end by 1 base; junction bases not matched to a gene: 2. The CDR3 loop spans 15 amino acids. The CDR3 nucleotides read TGTGCCAGCAGCTTAAGGACAGGGCCCCAAGAGACCCAGTACTTC. Translating it yields CASSLRTGPQETQYF.

The chain employs TRBV28 and TRBJ1-2; the match to TRBD1 covers 7 bases. V dropped 6 bases and J dropped 4; count of bases not matched to a gene: 8. This CDR3 spans 14 amino acids. Germline CDR1 reads MDHEN; CDR2 reads SYDVKM. CDR3 nucleotides: TGTGCCAGCAGGAATGATCGGACAGGCTATGGCTACACCTTC. It is translated as CASRNDRTGYGYTF.

The sample holds one count of this clone. This may stem from a read error, because a much larger clone lies one nucleotide away. The genes are TRBV30 and TRBJ1-2; 7 nucleotides match TRBD1. Germline-derived CDR1 and CDR2 are GTSNPN and SVGIG (reference sequence). V gave up 0 bases and J gave up 3 bases; unmatched junction bases: 10. The CDR3 is 16 residues long. CDR3 in DNA: TGTGCCTGGAGTGTCAGCCCACAGGGGACTCACTATGGCTACACCTTC. Amino acids: CAWSVSPQGTHYGYTF.

The chain has TRBV6-5 and TRBJ1-2; D might be TRBD1 (6 bases). V was pared by 4 bases and J by 2 bases, with 14 bases between. Germline V lookup: CDR1 MNHEY, CDR2 SVGAGI. The CDR3 runs to 15 residues. The CDR3 region has the DNA TGTGCCAGCAGTTTCGATAACAGGGTCAACTATGGCTACACCTTC. Translation: CASSFDNRVNYGYTF.